The present T cell receptor beta chain was sequenced within a study of T cells in localized non-small cell lung cancer. Trimming removed 0 bases at V and 0 bases at J, with 7 bases between. This CDR3 has 14 amino acids. CDR1 is SGHRS, CDR2 YFSETQ, per germline. Assay: immunoSEQ multiplex PCR; the TCRdb copy retains only in-frame clones and omits some. The table records some 4,500 clones, 93% of them present only once. The chain carries TRBV5-1 and TRBJ2-7, with D hard to call. The clonotype was recovered from a woman between 35 and 70 years old with stage I lung adenocarcinoma. Sample: peripheral blood, taken before any cancer treatment. CDR3 coding DNA: TGCGCCAGCAGCTTGGCCGGAAGCTCCTACGAGCAGTACTTC. This encodes CASSLAGSSYEQYF.